These 10 T cell receptor beta chains came from one sample sequenced in a study of blood T cell repertoires in COVID-19. Assay used: immunoSEQ multiplex PCR; TCRdb lists only in-frame clones, some missing. The sample records roughly 100,000 clones, roughly 79% being singletons. Sample: peripheral blood. These receptor sequences come from a man older than 75 with acute or convalescent COVID-19.

The chain carries TRBV28 and TRBJ1-2; D gene uncertain. CDR3 length equals 12 residues. In germline, CDR1 is MDHEN, CDR2 SYDVKM. The CDR3 DNA sequence: TGTGGGATATCCAGAGGGAACTATGGCTACACCTTC. It is translated as CGISRGNYGYTF.

The chain has TRBV6-6 and TRBJ1-2; weak D call: TRBD1 (5 bases). Looked up from germline, CDR1 is MNHNY and CDR2 is SVGAGI (reference sequence). The CDR3 is 18 amino acids. Trimming stripped 5 bases from V and 0 bases from J, with 22 bases between. The CDR3 sequence is CASSPLPGREGTNYGYTF. DNA for the CDR3: TGTGCCAGCAGTCCCCTACCGGGCAGGGAAGGTACTAACTATGGCTACACCTTC.

This clone turned up a few times. The chain has TRBV25-1 and TRBJ1-1, with 7 bases lining up with TRBD1. The CDR3 runs to 14 residues. CDR1 and CDR2 from the germline V gene are MGHDK and SYGVNS. The junction had 7 bases not matched to a gene; V was cut back by 4 bases and J by 5 bases. Here the CDR3 DNA reads TGTGCCAGCAGTGGAGTCAGGGGGAAGACTGAAGCTTTCTTT. Amino acid sequence: CASSGVRGKTEAFF.

V is TRBV28 and J is TRBJ1-2; no clear D. V lost 3 bases to trimming and J lost 1 base, with 12 bases between them. The germline CDR1 and CDR2 sequences are MDHEN and SYDVKM. This CDR3 has 15 residues. The CDR3 nucleotides are TGTGCCAGCAGTTTCCGCGGGCCCGATAACTATGGCTACACCTTC. Protein product: CASSFRGPDNYGYTF.

The chain carries TRBV18 and TRBJ2-5, with D unresolved. Germline V CDR1 and CDR2: KGHSH, LQKENI. The CDR3 consists of 13 residues. V gave up 3 bases and J gave up 5 bases, with 10 bases separating them. In DNA form, the CDR3 reads TGTGCCAGCTCACCCCCGTCAGCGGAGACCCAGTACTTC. This gives the protein CASSPPSAETQYF.

V and J are TRBV15 and TRBJ2-7, with 11 bases matching TRBD2. The junction had 8 bases not matched to a gene; V was cut back by 0 bases and J by 7 bases. The V gene's germline CDR1 is LNHNV and CDR2 YYDKDF (reference sequence). The CDR3 totals 16 residues. Written as DNA, the CDR3 is TGTGCCACCAGCAGAGACACTAGCGGGAGCTTTAAAGAGCAGTACTTC. Translation gives CATSRDTSGSFKEQYF.

The chain combines TRBV27 with TRBJ1-4; D is uncertain. This CDR3 comprises 12 residues. The ends were cut back, 4 bases at V and 4 bases at J, with 4 bases in the middle. CDR1 MNHEY and CDR2 SMNVEV come from the germline V gene (reference sequence). This chain's CDR3 is CASSSLNEKLFF. The CDR3 region has the DNA TGTGCCAGCAGTTCCCTTAATGAAAAACTGTTTTTT.

The chain carries TRBV6-2 or TRBV6-3 and TRBJ2-5; 10 bases align to TRBD1. This CDR3 has 14 residues. Germline V lookup: CDR1 MNHEY, CDR2 SVGEGT. J was trimmed by 4 bases and V by 6 bases; bases with no gene match: 5. The CDR3, as DNA: TGTGCCAGCAGCTCGACAGGGGGCGGAGAGACCCAGTACTTC. Its protein product is CASSSTGGGETQYF.

The rearrangement links TRBV2 to TRBJ2-2; 9 bases map to TRBD1. The CDR3 covers 14 residues. V lost 11 bases, J lost 5 bases, and 9 bases stayed unmatched. The germline V gene has CDR1 SNHLY and CDR2 FYNNEI. In DNA, the CDR3 is TGTGCCCTTCACCCCGGGACAGGGACCGGGGAGCTGTTTTTT. Translation: CALHPGTGTGELFF.

This clone occurred a few times. The J gene is TRBJ1-2, the V gene TRBV7-9; a possible D gene is TRBD1 (5 bases). V gave up 4 bases and J gave up 8 bases, with 14 bases separating them. The CDR3 has 13 amino acids. Germline V gene sequence: CDR1 SEHNR, CDR2 FQNEAQ (reference sequence). The CDR3 DNA follows: TGTGCCAGCAGCTCGGGACTTTCTTGGGGCTACACCTTC. It translates to CASSSGLSWGYTF.